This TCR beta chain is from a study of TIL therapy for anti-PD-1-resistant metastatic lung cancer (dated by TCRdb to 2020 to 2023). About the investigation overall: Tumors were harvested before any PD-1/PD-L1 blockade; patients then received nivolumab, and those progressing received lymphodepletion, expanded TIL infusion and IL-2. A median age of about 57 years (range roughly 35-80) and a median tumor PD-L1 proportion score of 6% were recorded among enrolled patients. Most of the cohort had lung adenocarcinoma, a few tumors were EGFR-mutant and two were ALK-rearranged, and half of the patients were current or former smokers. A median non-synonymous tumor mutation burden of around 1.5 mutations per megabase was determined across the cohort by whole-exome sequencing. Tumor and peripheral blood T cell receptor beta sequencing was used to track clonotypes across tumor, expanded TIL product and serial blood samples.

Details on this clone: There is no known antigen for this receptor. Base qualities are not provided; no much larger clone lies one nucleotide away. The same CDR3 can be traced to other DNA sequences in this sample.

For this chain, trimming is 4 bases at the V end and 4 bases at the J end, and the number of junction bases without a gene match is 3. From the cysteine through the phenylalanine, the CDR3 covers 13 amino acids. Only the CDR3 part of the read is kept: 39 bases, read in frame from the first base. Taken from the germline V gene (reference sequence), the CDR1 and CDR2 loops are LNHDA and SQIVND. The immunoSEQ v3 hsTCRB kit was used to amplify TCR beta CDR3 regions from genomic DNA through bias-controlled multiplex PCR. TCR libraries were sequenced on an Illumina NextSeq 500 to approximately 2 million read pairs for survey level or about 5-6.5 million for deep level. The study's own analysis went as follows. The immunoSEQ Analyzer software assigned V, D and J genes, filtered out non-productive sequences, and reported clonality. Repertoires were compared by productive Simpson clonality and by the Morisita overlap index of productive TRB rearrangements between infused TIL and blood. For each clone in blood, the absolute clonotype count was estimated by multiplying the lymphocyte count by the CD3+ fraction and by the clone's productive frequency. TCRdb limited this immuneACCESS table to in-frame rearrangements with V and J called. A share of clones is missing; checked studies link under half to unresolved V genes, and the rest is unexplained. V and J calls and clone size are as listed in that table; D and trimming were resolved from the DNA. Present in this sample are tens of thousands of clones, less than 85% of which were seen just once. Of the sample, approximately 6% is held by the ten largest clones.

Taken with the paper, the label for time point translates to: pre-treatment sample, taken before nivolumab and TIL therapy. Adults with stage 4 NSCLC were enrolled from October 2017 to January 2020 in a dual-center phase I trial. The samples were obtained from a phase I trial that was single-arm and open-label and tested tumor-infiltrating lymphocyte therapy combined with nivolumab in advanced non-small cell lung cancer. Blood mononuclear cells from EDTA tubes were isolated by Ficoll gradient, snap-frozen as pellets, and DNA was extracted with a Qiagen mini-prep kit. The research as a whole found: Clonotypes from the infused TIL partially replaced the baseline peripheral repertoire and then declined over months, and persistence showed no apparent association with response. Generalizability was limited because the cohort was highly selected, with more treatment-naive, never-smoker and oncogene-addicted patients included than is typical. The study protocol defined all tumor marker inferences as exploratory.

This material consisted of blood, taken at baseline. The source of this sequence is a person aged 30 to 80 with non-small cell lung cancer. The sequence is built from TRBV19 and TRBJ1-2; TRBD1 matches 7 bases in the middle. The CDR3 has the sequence CASSTRDSYGYTF. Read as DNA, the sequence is TGTGCCAGTAGTACCCGGGACAGCTATGGCTACACCTTC.